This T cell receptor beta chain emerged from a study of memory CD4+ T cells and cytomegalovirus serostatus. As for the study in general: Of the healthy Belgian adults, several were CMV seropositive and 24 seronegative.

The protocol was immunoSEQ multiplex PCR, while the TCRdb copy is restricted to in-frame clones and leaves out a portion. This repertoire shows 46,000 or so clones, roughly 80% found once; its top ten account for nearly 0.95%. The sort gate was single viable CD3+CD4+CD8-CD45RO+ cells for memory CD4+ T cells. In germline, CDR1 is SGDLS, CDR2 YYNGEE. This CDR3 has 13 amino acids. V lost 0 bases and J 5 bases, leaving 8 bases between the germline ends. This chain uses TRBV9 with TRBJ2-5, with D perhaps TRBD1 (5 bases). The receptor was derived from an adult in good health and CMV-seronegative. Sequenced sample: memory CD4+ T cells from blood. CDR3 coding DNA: TGTGCCAGCAGCGTAGACCAGGGCGAGACCCAGTACTTC. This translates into CASSVDQGETQYF.